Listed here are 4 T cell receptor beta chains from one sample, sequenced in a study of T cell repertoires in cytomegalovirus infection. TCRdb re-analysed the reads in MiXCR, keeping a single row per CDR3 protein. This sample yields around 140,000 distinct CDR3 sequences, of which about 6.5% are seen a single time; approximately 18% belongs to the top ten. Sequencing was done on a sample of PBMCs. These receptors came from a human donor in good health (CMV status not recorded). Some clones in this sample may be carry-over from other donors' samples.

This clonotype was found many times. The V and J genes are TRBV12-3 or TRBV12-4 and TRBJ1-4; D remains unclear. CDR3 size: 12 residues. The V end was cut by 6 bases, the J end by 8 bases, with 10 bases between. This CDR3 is CASSPRWEKLFF. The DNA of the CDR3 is TGTGCCAGCAGCCCCAGATGGGAAAAACTGTTTTTT.

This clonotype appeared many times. The CDR3 here is CASSLFRGYSGANVLTF. The CDR3 DNA sequence: TGTGCCAGCAGTTTATTCCGGGGGTACTCTGGGGCCAACGTCCTGACTTTC. The chain employs TRBV28 and TRBJ2-6; a weak D match, TRBD2 (6 bases). V shed 1 base and J shed 0 bases, with 10 bases lying between them. CDR3 length equals 17 residues. Looked up from germline, CDR1 is MDHEN and CDR2 is SYDVKM. The variable domain in full, with the rest retrieved from reference TRBV28 and TRBJ2-6, is DVKVTQSSRYLVKRTGEKVFLECVQDMDHENMFWYRQDPGLGLRLIYFSYDVKMKEKGDIPEGYSVSREKKERFSLILESASTNQTSMYLCASSLFRGYSGANVLTFGAGSRLTVL.

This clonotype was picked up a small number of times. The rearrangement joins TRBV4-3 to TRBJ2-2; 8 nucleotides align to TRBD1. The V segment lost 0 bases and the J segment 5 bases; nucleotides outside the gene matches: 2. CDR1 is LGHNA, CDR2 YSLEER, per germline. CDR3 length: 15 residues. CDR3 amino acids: CASSQDRGRTGELFF. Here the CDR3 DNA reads TGCGCCAGCAGCCAAGACAGGGGGCGAACCGGGGAGCTGTTTTTT.

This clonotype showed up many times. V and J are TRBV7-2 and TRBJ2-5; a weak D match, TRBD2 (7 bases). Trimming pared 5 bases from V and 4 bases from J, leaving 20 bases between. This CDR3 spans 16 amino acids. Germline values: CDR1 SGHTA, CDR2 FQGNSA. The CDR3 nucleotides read TGTGCCAGCAGCCCAGTAGGGGGGGGGGGACGAGAGACCCAGTACTTC. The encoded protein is CASSPVGGGGRETQYF.